This T cell receptor (beta chain) comes out of a study of cytomegalovirus exposure and HLA in healthy donors. The length of the CDR3 is 12 residues. The V gene's germline CDR1 is MGHDK and CDR2 SYGVNS. V lost 5 bases and J 8 bases, leaving 10 bases between the germline ends. This clone appeared a single time. With 60 Vbeta and 13 Jbeta primers, the PCR was carried out. Only in-frame clones appear in the TCRdb table, and some are missing; sequencing was by immunoSEQ multiplex PCR. The profile shows 150,000 or so clones, around 67% of them singletons. J is TRBJ2-1 and V is TRBV25-1; D gene uncertain. The sequence derives from a woman in her late teens or twenties in good health and CMV-seronegative. Sequenced input: PBMCs. This CDR3 is CASSPAEYEQFF. CDR3 DNA sequence: TGTGCCAGCAGTCCCGCGGAGTATGAGCAGTTCTTC. Filled out from reference TRBV25-1 and TRBJ2-1, the complete variable domain reads EADIYQTPRYLVIGTGKKITLECSQTMGHDKMYWYQQDPGMELHLIHYSYGVNSTEKGDLSSESTVSRIRTEHFPLTLESARPSHTSQYLCASSPAEYEQFFGPGTRLTVL.